The clone carrying this T cell receptor (beta chain) occurred once. The CDR3 is made up of 15 amino acids. The ends were cut back, 4 bases at V and 0 bases at J, with 13 bases in the middle. CDR1 SGHRS and CDR2 YFSETQ come from the germline V gene. The data derive from a study of blood T cell repertoires in COVID-19. Original analysis: Scientists estimated how many nucleated cells there were by amplifying reference gene primers. Generated by immunoSEQ multiplex PCR, the TCRdb table keeps only in-frame clones and is missing some. V, J and clone size reflect that table, while D and trimming were determined from the DNA. Here the sample spans 450,000 to 600,000 clones, approximately 86% being singletons.

The V and J genes are TRBV5-1 and TRBJ2-5; a weak D match, TRBD1 (6 bases). This sequence was found in a woman aged 18-30 years who had recovered from COVID-19. Material: PBMCs or T cells enriched from blood (not recorded which). The CDR3 region has the DNA TGCGCCAGCAGCAACGGACAGTATTACCAAGAGACCCAGTACTTC. Amino acids: CASSNGQYYQETQYF. Full variable domain (outside the CDR3, taken from reference TRBV5-1 and TRBJ2-5): KAGVTQTPRYLIKTRGQQVTLSCSPISGHRSVSWYQQTPGQGLQFLFEYFSETQRNKGNFPGRFSGRQFSNSRSEMNVSTLELGDSALYLCASSNGQYYQETQYFGPGTRLLVL.